A single sample is the source of the 16 T cell receptor beta chains below, sequenced in a study of beta chain features in type 1 diabetes. The entirety of the isolated RNA underwent reverse transcription, so expressed TCRB transcripts were sequenced. TCRdb's copy holds only in-frame clones and misses some; the assay was immunoSEQ multiplex PCR. The table includes roughly 450,000 clones, about 14% detected once. The material sequenced was naive CD4+ T cells from blood. The receptors here all came from a man aged 25-45 years in good health.

This chain joins TRBV25-1 and TRBJ1-4; no definite D call. This CDR3 is built from 15 residues. Germline V CDR1 and CDR2: MGHDK, SYGVNS. V was cut by 1 base and J by 5 bases, with 11 bases left in between. The CDR3 reads CASSELGSGNEKLFF. CDR3 DNA sequence: TGTGCCAGCAGTGAATTGGGGTCGGGCAATGAAAAACTGTTTTTT.

This clone has more than one count but fewer than ten. This chain uses TRBV9 with TRBJ2-2; the D is unclear. CDR1 is SGDLS, CDR2 YYNGEE, per germline. V was trimmed by 2 bases and J by 6 bases, leaving 11 bases between them. The CDR3 is made up of 14 amino acids. CDR3 in amino acids: CASSVGPPAGELFF. The CDR3, as DNA: TGTGCCAGCAGCGTGGGCCCCCCGGCCGGGGAGCTGTTTTTT.

This clone was seen a few times. V is TRBV4-3 and J is TRBJ2-1, with a tentative D call TRBD2 (5 bases). CDR3 length: 16 amino acids. V lost 4 bases to trimming and J lost 2 bases, with 15 bases between them. Looked up from germline, CDR1 is LGHNA and CDR2 is YSLEER. CDR3 sequence reads: CASSRTTGVTYNEQFF. The DNA of the CDR3 is TGCGCCAGCAGCCGAACCACCGGGGTCACCTACAATGAGCAGTTCTTC.

The J gene is TRBJ1-2, the V gene TRBV27, with 9 positions matching TRBD1. The V gene end was trimmed by 5 bases and the J gene end by 0 bases; junction bases not matched to a gene: 4. Germline V gene lookup returns CDR1 MNHEY and CDR2 SMNVEV (reference sequence). The CDR3 covers 15 residues. The CDR3 DNA is TGTGCCAGCAGTCCGGGGACAGGGACTAACTATGGCTACACCTTC. Its translation: CASSPGTGTNYGYTF.

The V and J genes are TRBV4-2 and TRBJ1-5, with D hard to call. Germline CDR1 reads LGHNA; CDR2 reads YNFKEQ. Trimming pared 0 bases from V and 0 bases from J, leaving 6 bases between. CDR3 length: 15 amino acids. The CDR3 DNA follows: TGTGCCAGCAGCCAAGATTTACCTAGCAATCAGCCCCAGCATTTT. It is translated as CASSQDLPSNQPQHF.

The gene calls are TRBV25-1 and TRBJ2-5; D is ambiguous. CDR1 and CDR2 (germline): MGHDK, SYGVNS. The V end lost 3 bases, the J end lost 4 bases, and 15 bases lay between the germline ends. CDR3 length equals 15 residues. CDR3: CASSEFKATRETQYF. CDR3 in DNA: TGTGCCAGCAGTGAGTTCAAAGCGACTCGAGAGACCCAGTACTTC.

This clone was seen more than once but under ten times. The chain combines TRBV13 with TRBJ2-1; TRBD2 agrees at 11 bases. This CDR3 contains 18 residues. V gave up 10 bases and J gave up 5 bases; unmatched junction bases: 19. Germline CDR1 is PRHDT and CDR2 is FYEKMQ (reference sequence). The CDR3 loop is CATGGGQLAGVLNNEQFF. The DNA for the CDR3 is TGTGCCACCGGCGGTGGCCAACTAGCGGGGGTACTAAACAATGAGCAGTTCTTC. Full variable domain (outside the CDR3, taken from reference TRBV13 and TRBJ2-1): AAGVIQSPRHLIKEKRETATLKCYPIPRHDTVYWYQQGPGQDPQFLISFYEKMQSDKGSIPDRFSAQQFSDYHSELNMSSLELGDSALYFCATGGGQLAGVLNNEQFFGPGTRLTVL.

This clone turned up a few times. The chain recombines TRBV15 with TRBJ2-3; D is possibly TRBD1 (6 bases). Germline lookup yields CDR1 LNHNV and CDR2 YYDKDF (reference sequence). CDR3 length: 13 amino acids. V lost 0 bases and J lost 9, with 10 bases in between. The DNA of the CDR3 is TGTGCCACCAGCAGAGATCTACAGGGCACGCAGTATTTT. Translating gives CATSRDLQGTQYF.

The chain links TRBV5-6 to TRBJ2-5; possibly TRBD1 or TRBD2 for D (5 bases each). CDR1 and CDR2 (germline): SGHDT, YYEEEE. The CDR3 spans 18 residues. Trimming took off 2 bases at V and 0 bases at J, with 20 bases between the two ends. CDR3 amino acids: CASSLFRGEGIYQETQYF. CDR3 DNA: TGTGCCAGCAGCTTATTCCGGGGAGAGGGGATTTACCAAGAGACCCAGTACTTC.

The chain combines TRBV5-4 with TRBJ2-1, with 8 bases aligning to TRBD1. Germline CDR1 SGHNT, CDR2 YYREEE (reference sequence). This CDR3 contains 13 residues. DNA for the CDR3: TGTGGCACGACAGGGGATTCCTACAATGAGCAGTTCTTC. Translating gives CGTTGDSYNEQFF.

In its sample, this clone was seen a few times. The chain joins TRBV4-3 to TRBJ2-3, with 11 positions matching TRBD2. The CDR3 spans 15 residues. The V and J ends lost 4 bases and 6 bases, in that order; junction bases with no gene match: 6. Germline loops: CDR1 LGHNA, CDR2 YSLEER. Here the CDR3 reads CASSPLAGGADTQYF. The CDR3 bases are TGCGCCAGCAGCCCATTAGCGGGAGGGGCCGATACGCAGTATTTT.

This clone was counted between two and nine times. The chain joins TRBV7-9 to TRBJ2-6; 9 bases line up with TRBD1. This CDR3 is 17 amino acids long. Germline CDR1 is SEHNR and CDR2 is FQNEAQ (reference sequence). J was trimmed by 2 bases and V by 6 bases; bases with no gene match: 8. CDR3 sequence (DNA): TGTGCCAGCAGATTCGGGACAGGGTGGACTGGGGCCAACGTCCTGACTTTC. Its translation: CASRFGTGWTGANVLTF.

This chain connects TRBV19 to TRBJ2-7; the D is unclear. The germline V gene has CDR1 LNHDA and CDR2 SQIVND (reference sequence). Trimming left V 7 bases short and J 6 bases short, with 13 bases between. The CDR3 is 12 residues long. The CDR3 loop is CASIASRCEQYV. CDR3 DNA: TGTGCCAGTATAGCTTCGCGATGCGAGCAGTACGTC.

This clone was seen a handful of times. The rearrangement joins TRBV25-1 to TRBJ1-1; possibly TRBD1 for D (5 bases). This CDR3 contains 13 residues. The germline V and J ends were trimmed by 8 bases and 5 bases, with 15 bases remaining between them. Germline CDR1 is MGHDK and CDR2 is SYGVNS. Here the CDR3 reads CASEEGMRTEAFF. In DNA, the CDR3 is TGTGCCAGCGAGGAGGGGATGAGAACTGAAGCTTTCTTT.

In this sample, this clone turned up a few times. The chain recombines TRBV2 with TRBJ1-2, with unresolved D. V was trimmed by 7 bases and J by 5 bases, leaving 8 bases between them. The germline V gene encodes CDR1 SNHLY and CDR2 FYNNEI. This CDR3 comprises 11 residues. The CDR3 sequence is CASTADYGYTF. The DNA for the CDR3 is TGTGCCAGCACTGCGGATTATGGCTACACCTTC. Looking up the rest from reference TRBV2 and TRBJ1-2 gives the full variable domain: EPEVTQTPSHQVTQMGQEVILRCVPISNHLYFYWYRQILGQKVEFLVSFYNNEISEKSEIFDDQFSVERPDGSNFTLKIRSTKLEDSAMYFCASTADYGYTFGSGTRLTVV.

The chain recombines TRBV12-2 with TRBJ2-3; no DNA check was done on the table's D call, TRBD2. TRBV12-2 is a known pseudogene. The CDR3 loop spans 18 amino acids. The CDR3 reads CASRLAKVRDSGTDTQYF. In DNA, the CDR3 is TGTGCAAGTCGCTTAGCGAAGGTCCGGGACTCGGGCACAGATACGCAGTATTTT.